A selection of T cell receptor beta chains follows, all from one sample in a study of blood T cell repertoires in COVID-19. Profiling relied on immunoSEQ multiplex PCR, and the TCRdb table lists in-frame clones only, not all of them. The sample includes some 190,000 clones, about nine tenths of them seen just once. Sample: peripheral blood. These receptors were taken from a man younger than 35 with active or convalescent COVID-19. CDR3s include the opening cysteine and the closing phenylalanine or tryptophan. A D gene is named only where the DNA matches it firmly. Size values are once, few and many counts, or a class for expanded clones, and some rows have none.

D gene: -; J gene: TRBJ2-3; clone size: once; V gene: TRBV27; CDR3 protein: CASSKRGGEHTQYF; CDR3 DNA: TGTGCCAGCAGTAAAAGGGGGGGTGAGCATACGCAGTATTTT
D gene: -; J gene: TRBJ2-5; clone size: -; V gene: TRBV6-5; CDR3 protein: CACKTGYQETQYF; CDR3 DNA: TGTGCCTGTAAAACAGGGTACCAAGAGACCCAGTACTTC
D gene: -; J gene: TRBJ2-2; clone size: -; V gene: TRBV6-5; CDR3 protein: CASTPRGRGGELFF; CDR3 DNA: TGTGCCAGCACCCCCAGGGGTCGGGGCGGGGAGCTGTTTTTT
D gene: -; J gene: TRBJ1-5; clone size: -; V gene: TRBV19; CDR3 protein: CASSMGRNQPQHF; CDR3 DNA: TGTGCCAGTAGTATGGGCAGAAATCAGCCCCAGCATTTT
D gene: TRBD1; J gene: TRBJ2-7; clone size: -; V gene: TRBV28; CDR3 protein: CASSLYRQGVSEQYF; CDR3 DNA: TGTGCCAGCAGTTTATACCGGCAGGGGGTTTCCGAGCAGTACTTC
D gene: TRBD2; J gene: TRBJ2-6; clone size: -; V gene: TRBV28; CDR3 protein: CATARGGSLTGANVLTF; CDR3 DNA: TGTGCCACTGCCCGGGGCGGGAGTCTCACCGGGGCCAACGTCCTGACTTTC
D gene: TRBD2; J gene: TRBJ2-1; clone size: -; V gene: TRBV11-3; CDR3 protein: CASSTTSGSSYNEQFF; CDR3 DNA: TGTGCCAGCAGCACGACTAGCGGGAGCTCCTACAATGAGCAGTTCTTC
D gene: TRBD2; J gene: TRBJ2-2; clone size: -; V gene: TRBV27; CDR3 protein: CASSFDPGLVGTGELFF; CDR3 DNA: TGTGCCAGCAGTTTCGATCCCGGACTAGTTGGCACCGGGGAGCTGTTTTTT
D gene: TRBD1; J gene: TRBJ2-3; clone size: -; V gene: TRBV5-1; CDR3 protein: CASRTGVGTDTQYF; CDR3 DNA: TGCGCCAGTCGGACAGGGGTGGGCACAGATACGCAGTATTTT
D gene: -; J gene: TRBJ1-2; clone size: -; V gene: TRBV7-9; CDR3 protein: CASRAGDNYGYTF; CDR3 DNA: TGTGCCAGCAGAGCAGGGGACAACTATGGCTACACCTTC
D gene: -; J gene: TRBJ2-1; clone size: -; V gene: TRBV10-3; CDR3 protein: CARAVWGSGSYNEQFF; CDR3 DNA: TGTGCCAGGGCTGTATGGGGGAGCGGGTCCTACAATGAGCAGTTCTTC
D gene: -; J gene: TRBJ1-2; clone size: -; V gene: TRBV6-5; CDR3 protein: CASSTSGTPEYGYTF; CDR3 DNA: TGTGCCAGCAGCACCAGTGGGACACCGGAGTATGGCTACACCTTC
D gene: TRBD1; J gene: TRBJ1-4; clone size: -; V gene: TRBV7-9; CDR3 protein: CGTSRDGNRGEKLFF; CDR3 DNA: TGTGGGACCAGCAGAGACGGGAACAGGGGCGAAAAACTGTTTTTT
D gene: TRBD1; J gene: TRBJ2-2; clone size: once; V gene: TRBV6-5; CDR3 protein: CASSYRGLSGELFF; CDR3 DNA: TGTGCCAGCAGTTACAGGGGGCTGTCCGGGGAGCTGTTTTTT
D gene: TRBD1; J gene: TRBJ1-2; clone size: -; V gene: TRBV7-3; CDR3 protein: CASSPTTGMDYGYTF; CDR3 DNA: TGTGCCAGCAGCCCGACGACAGGGATGGACTATGGCTACACCTTC
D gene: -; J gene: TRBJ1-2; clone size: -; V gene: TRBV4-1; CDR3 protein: CASSQAGPDNYGYTF; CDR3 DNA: TGCGCCAGCAGCCAAGCAGGGCCAGATAACTATGGCTACACCTTC
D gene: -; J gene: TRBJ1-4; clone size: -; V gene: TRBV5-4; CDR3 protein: CASSLGGRGATNEKLFF; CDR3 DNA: TGTGCCAGCAGCTTGGGAGGCCGCGGAGCAACTAATGAAAAACTGTTTTTT
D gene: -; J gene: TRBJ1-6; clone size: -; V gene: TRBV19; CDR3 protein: CASSRLADSPLHF; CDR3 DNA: TGTGCCAGTAGTAGACTGGCCGATTCACCCCTCCACTTT
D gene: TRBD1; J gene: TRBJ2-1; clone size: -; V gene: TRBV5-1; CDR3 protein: CASSGTGGWSYNEQFF; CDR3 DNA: TGCGCCAGCAGCGGAACAGGGGGTTGGTCCTACAATGAGCAGTTCTTC
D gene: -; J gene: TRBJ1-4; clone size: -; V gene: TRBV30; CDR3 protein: CAWSPQGVREKLFF; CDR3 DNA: TGTGCCTGGAGTCCACAGGGAGTGAGGGAAAAACTGTTTTTT
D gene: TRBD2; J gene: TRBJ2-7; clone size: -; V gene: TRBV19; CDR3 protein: CASSISPLAGLHEQYF; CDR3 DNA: TGTGCCAGTAGTATAAGTCCCCTAGCGGGGTTGCACGAGCAGTACTTC
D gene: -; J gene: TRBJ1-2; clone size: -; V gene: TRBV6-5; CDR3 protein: CASSSPTGVNYGYTF; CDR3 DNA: TGTGCCAGCAGTTCTCCGACGGGAGTGAACTATGGCTACACCTTC
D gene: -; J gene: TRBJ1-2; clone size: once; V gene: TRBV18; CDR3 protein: CASSPTVEAQGYTF; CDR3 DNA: TGTGCCAGCTCACCGACCGTAGAGGCTCAAGGCTACACCTTC
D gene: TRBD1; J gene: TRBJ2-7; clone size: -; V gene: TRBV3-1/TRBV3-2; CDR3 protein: CASSQGQTVYEQYF; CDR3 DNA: TGTGCCAGCAGCCAGGGACAGACAGTCTACGAGCAGTACTTC
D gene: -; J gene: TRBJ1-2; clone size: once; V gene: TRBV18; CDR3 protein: CASSRPGVYDGYTF; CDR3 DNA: TGTGCCAGCTCACGTCCCGGGGTTTACGATGGCTACACCTTC
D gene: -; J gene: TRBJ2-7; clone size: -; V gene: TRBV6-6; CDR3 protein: CASSYSEGSSYEQYF; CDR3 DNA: TGTGCCAGCAGTTACTCTGAGGGAAGCTCCTACGAGCAGTACTTC
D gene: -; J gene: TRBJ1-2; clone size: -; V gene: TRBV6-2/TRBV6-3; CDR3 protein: CASSPTGDNYGYTF; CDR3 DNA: TGTGCCAGCAGCCCTACAGGAGATAACTATGGCTACACCTTC
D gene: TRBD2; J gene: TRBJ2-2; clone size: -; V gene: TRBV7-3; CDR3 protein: CASSLTSGHTGELFF; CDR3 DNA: TGTGCCAGCAGCTTGACTAGCGGGCACACCGGGGAGCTGTTTTTT
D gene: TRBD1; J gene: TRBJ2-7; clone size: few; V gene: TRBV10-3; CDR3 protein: CATSLQGVYEQYF; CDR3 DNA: TGTGCCACCTCCCTACAGGGGGTCTACGAGCAGTACTTC
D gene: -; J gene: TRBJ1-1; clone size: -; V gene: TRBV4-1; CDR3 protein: CASSQEGRGTEAFF; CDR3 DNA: TGCGCCAGCAGCCAAGAGGGGAGGGGCACTGAAGCTTTCTTT
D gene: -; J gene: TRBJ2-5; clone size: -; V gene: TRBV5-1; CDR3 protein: CASSLAAETQYF; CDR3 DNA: TGCGCCAGCAGCTTGGCCGCGGAGACCCAGTACTTC
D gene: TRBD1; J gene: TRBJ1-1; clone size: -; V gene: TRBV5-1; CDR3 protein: CASSLDRGMNTEAFF; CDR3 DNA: TGCGCCAGCAGCTTAGACAGGGGCATGAACACTGAAGCTTTCTTT
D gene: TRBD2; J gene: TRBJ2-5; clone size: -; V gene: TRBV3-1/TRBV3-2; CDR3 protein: CASSQDMERGEETQYF; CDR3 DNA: TGTGCCAGCAGCCAAGATATGGAGCGGGGGGAAGAGACCCAGTACTTC
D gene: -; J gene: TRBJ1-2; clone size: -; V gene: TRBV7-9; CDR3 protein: CASSLDYGYGYTF; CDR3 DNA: TGTGCCAGCAGCTTAGATTACGGCTATGGCTACACCTTC
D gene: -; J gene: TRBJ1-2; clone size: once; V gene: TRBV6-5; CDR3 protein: CASSYSRSGVYGYTF; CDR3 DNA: TGTGCCAGCAGTTACTCGCGTTCGGGGGTGTATGGCTACACCTTC
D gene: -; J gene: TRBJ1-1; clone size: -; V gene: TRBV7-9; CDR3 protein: CASSLVRGMNTEAFF; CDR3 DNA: TGTGCCAGCAGCTTAGTTCGGGGGATGAACACTGAAGCTTTCTTT
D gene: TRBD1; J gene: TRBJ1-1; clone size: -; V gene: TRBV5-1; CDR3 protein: CASSVRQGANTEAFF; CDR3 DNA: TGCGCCAGCAGCGTCCGACAGGGGGCGAACACTGAAGCTTTCTTT
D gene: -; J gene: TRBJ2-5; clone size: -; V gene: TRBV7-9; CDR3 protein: CASSPRVVQETQYF; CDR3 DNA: TGTGCCAGCAGCCCCAGGGTAGTCCAAGAGACCCAGTACTTC
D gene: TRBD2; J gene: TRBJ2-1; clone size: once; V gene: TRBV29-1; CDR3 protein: CTTQASGGNEQFF; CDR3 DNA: TGCACCACCCAGGCTAGCGGGGGGAATGAGCAGTTCTTC
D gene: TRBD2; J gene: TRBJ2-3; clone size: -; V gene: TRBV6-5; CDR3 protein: CASSTPTGTREYF; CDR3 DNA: TGTGCCAGCAGTACACCAACCGGGACTAGAGAATATTTT
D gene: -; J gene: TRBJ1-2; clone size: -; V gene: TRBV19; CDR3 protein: CASSISGRGYTF; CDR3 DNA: TGTGCCAGTAGTATAAGCGGGCGAGGCTACACCTTC
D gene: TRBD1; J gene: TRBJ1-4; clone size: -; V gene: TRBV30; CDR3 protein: CAWSVRTGGNEKLFF; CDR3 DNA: TGTGCCTGGAGTGTAAGGACAGGGGGAAATGAAAAACTGTTTTTT
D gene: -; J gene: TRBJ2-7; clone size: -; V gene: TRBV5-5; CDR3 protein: CASSPTYEQYF; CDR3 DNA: TGTGCCAGCAGCCCCACCTACGAGCAGTACTTC
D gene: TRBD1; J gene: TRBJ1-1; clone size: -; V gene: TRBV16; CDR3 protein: CASSRLRDSTEAFF; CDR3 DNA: TGTGCCAGCAGCCGCCTCCGGGACAGCACTGAAGCTTTCTTT
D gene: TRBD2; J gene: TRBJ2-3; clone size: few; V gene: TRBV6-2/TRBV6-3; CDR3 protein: CASSRAGRTDTQYF; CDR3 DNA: TGTGCCAGCAGTAGAGCGGGGCGCACAGATACGCAGTATTTT
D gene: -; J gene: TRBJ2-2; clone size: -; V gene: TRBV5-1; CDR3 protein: CASSFSGSGELFF; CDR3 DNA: TGCGCCAGCAGCTTCAGCGGGTCCGGGGAGCTGTTTTTT
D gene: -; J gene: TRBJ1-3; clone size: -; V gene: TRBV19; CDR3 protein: CASSILSGNTIYF; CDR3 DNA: TGTGCCAGTAGTATCTTATCTGGAAACACCATATATTTT
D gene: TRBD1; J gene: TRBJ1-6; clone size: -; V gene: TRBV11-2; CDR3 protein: CASSYERTGYNSPLHF; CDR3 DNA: TGTGCCAGCAGCTACGAGAGGACAGGATATAATTCACCCCTCCACTTT
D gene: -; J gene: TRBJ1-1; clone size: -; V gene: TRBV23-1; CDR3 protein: CASSQSPGCRLNTEAFF; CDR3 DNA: TGCGCCAGCAGTCAATCCCCGGGTTGCCGCTTGAACACTGAAGCTTTCTTT
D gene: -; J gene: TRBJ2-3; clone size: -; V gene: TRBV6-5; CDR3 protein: CAAKGWNRGTDTQYF; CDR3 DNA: TGTGCCGCCAAGGGATGGAACAGGGGCACAGATACGCAGTATTTT
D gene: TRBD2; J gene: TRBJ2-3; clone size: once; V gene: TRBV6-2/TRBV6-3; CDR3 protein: CASRPSGISTDTQYF; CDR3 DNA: TGTGCCAGCAGGCCTAGCGGAATAAGCACAGATACGCAGTATTTT
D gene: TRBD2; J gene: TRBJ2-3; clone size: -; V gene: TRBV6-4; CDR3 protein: CASSETSGGTDTQYF; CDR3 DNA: TGTGCCAGCAGTGAGACTAGCGGGGGCACAGATACGCAGTATTTT
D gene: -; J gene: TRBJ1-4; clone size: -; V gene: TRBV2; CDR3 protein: CASSDLQATNEKLFF; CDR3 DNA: TGTGCCAGCAGTGACTTGCAGGCAACTAATGAAAAACTGTTTTTT
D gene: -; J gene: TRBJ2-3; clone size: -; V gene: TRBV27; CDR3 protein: CASTPKGGRRDTQYF; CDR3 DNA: TGTGCCAGCACCCCGAAGGGGGGGCGCAGAGATACGCAGTATTTT
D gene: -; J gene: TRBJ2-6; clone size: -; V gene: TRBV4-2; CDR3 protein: CASSQASAVSGANVLTF; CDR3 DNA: TGTGCCAGCAGCCAAGCTTCCGCAGTTTCTGGGGCCAACGTCCTGACTTTC
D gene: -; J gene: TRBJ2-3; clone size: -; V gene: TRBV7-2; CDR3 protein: CASSLGAPVPDTQYF; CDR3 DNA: TGTGCCAGCAGCTTGGGGGCCCCAGTCCCAGATACGCAGTATTTT
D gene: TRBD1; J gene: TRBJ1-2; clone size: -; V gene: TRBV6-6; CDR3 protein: CASSDAGGPYGYTF; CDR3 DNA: TGTGCCAGCAGCGACGCAGGGGGTCCCTATGGCTACACCTTC
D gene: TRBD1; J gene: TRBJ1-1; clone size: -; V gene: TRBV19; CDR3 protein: CASSRLGTGVEAFF; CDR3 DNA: TGTGCCAGTAGTAGGCTTGGGACAGGGGTCGAAGCTTTCTTT
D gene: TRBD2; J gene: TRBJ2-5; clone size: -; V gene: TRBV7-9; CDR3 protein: CASSSSGSYETQYF; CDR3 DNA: TGTGCCAGCAGTTCAAGCGGGAGTTATGAGACCCAGTACTTC